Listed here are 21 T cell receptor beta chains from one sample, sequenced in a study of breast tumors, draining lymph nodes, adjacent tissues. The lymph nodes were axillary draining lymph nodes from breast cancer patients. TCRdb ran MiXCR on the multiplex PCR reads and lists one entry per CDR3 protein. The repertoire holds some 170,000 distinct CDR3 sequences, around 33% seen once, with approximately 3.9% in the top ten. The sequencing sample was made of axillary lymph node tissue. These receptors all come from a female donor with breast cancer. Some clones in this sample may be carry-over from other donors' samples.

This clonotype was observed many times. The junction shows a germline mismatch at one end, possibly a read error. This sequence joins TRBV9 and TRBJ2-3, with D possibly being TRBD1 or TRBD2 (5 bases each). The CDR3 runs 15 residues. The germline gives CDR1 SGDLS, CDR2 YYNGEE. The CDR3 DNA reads TGTGCCAGCAGCGTAGCAGGTCGAGGGGCAGATGCGCAGTATTTT. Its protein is CASSVAGRGADAQYF.

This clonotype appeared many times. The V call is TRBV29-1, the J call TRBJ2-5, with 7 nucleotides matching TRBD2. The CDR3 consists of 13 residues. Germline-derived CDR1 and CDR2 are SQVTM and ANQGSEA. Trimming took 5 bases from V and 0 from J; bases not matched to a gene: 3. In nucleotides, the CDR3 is TGCAGCGTTCGGGACTATTACCAAGAGACCCAGTACTTC. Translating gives CSVRDYYQETQYF.

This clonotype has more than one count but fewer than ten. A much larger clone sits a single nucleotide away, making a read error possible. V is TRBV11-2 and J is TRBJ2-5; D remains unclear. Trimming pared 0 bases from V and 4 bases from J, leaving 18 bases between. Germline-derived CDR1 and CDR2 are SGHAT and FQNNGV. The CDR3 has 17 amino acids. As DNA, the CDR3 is TGTGCCAGCAGCTTAGATAGTTCCCCTCCAGAAGGAGAGACCCAGTACTTC. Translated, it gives CASSLDSSPPEGETQYF.

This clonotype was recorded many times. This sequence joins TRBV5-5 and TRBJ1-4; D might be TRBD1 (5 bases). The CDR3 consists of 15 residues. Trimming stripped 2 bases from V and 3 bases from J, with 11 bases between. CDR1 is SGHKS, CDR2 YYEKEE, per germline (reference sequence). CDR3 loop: CASSFLGAANEKLFF. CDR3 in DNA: TGTGCCAGCAGCTTCTTAGGGGCGGCTAATGAAAAACTGTTTTTT.

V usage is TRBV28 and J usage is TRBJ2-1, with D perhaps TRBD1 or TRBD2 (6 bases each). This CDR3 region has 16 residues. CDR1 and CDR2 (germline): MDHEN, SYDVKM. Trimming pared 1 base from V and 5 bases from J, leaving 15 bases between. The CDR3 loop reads CASSLLRGPGNNEQFF. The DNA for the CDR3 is TGTGCCAGCAGTTTATTACGGGGGCCAGGAAACAATGAGCAGTTCTTC.

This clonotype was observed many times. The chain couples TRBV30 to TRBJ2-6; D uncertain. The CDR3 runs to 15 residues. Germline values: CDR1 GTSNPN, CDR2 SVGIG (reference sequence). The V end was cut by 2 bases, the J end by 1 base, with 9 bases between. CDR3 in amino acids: CAWSYLGSGANVLTF. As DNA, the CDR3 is TGTGCCTGGAGTTATCTCGGATCTGGGGCCAACGTCCTGACTTTC.

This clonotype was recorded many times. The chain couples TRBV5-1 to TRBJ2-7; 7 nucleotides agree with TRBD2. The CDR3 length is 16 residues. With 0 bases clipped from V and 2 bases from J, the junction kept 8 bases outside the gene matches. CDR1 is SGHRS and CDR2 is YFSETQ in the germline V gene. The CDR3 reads CASSLGSAGNTYEQYF. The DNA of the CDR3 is TGCGCCAGCAGCTTGGGGTCAGCGGGGAACACCTACGAGCAGTACTTC. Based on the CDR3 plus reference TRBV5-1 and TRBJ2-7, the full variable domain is KAGVTQTPRYLIKTRGQQVTLSCSPISGHRSVSWYQQTPGQGLQFLFEYFSETQRNKGNFPGRFSGRQFSNSRSEMNVSTLELGDSALYLCASSLGSAGNTYEQYFGPGTRLTVT.

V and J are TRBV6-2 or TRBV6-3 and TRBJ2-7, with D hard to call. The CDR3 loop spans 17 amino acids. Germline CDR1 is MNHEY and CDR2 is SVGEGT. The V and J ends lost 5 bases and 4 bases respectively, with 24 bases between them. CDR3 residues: CASSHGIGRRSPYEQYF. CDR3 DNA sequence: TGTGCCAGCAGTCACGGTATTGGTCGGCGCTCCCCTTACGAGCAGTACTTC.

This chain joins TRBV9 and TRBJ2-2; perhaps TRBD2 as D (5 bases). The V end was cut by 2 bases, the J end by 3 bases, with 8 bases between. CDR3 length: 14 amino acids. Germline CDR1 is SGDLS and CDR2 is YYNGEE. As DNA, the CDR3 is TGTGCCAGCAGCGTGGGAGCTCACACCGGGGAGCTGTTTTTT. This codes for CASSVGAHTGELFF. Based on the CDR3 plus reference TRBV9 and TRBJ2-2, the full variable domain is DSGVTQTPKHLITATGQRVTLRCSPRSGDLSVYWYQQSLDQGLQFLIQYYNGEERAKGNILERFSAQQFPDLHSELNLSSLELGDSALYFCASSVGAHTGELFFGEGSRLTVL.

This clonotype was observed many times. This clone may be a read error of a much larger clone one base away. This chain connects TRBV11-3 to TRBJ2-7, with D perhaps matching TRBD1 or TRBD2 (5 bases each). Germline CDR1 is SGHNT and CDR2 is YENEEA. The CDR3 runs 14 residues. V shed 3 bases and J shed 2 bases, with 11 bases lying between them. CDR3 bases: TGTGCCAGCAGCTTGGCAGGGAGAGCCTACGAGCAGTACTTC. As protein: CASSLAGRAYEQYF.

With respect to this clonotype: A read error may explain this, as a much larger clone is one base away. The CDR3 sequence: CASGEGSGYTGELFF. The CDR3 DNA is TGTGCCAGCGGTGAAGGGTCGGGCTACACCGGGGAGCTGTTTTTT. This rearrangement joins TRBV6-1 to TRBJ2-2; no reliable D call. The CDR3 has 15 residues. Germline CDR1 MNHNS, CDR2 SASEGT.

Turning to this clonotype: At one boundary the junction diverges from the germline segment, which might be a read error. The CDR3: CASSEVDKNTEAF. CDR3 nucleotides: TGTGCCAGCAGTGAAGTGGACAAGAACACTGAAGCTTTC. The chain joins TRBV25-1 to TRBJ2-6, with D possibly being TRBD1 (5 bases). The CDR3 covers 13 residues. The germline V gene has CDR1 MGHDK and CDR2 SYGVNS.

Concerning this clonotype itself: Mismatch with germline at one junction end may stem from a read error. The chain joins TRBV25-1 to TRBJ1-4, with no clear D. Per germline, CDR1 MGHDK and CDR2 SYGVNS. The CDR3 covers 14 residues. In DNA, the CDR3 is TGTGTCAGCAGAGAGACGGCGACTAATGAAAAACTGTTTTTT. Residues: CVSRETATNEKLFF.

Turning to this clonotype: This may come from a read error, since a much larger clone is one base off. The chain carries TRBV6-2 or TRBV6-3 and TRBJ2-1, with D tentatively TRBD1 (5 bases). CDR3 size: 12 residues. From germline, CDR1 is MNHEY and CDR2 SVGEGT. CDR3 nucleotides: TGTGCCAGCAGTTACCTGGACAATGAGCAGTCCTTC. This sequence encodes CASSYLDNEQSF.

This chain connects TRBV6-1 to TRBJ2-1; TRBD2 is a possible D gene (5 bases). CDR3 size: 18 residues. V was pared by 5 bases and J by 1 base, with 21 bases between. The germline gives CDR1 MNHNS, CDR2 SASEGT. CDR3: CASSYRRTYDLSYNEQFF. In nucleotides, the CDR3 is TGTGCCAGCAGTTATCGGAGGACCTACGATTTGTCCTACAATGAGCAGTTCTTC.

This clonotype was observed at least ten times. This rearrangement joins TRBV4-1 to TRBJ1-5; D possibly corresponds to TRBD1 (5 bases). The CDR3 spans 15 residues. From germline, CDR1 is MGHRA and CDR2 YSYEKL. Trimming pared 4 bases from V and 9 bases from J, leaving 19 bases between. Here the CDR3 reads CASSREGQDGTPQHF. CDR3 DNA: TGCGCCAGCAGCCGGGAGGGGCAGGATGGAACGCCCCAGCATTTT.

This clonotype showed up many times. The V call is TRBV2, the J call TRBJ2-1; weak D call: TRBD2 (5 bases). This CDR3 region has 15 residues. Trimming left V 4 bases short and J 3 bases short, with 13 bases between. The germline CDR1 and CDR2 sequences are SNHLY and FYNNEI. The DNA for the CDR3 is TGTGCCAGCAGTGCCTCCAGCGGATTCTACAATGAGCAGTTCTTC. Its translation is CASSASSGFYNEQFF.

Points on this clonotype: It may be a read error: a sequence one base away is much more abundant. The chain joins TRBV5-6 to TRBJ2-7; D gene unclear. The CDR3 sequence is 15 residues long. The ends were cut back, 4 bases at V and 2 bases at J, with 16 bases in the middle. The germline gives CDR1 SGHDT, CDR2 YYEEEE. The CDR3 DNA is TGTGCCAGCAGCCGGATGGTGGCGGTACCCTACGAGCAGTACTTC. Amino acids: CASSRMVAVPYEQYF.

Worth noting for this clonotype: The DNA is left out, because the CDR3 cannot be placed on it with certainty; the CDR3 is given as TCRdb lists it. This CDR3 is CPIPVLLRAVLRAGHQAYGYTF. This chain connects TRBV6-1 to TRBJ1-2; the listed D gene, TRBD1, was not tested against the DNA. The CDR3 is made up of 22 amino acids, end residues included. Germline assignment: CDR1 MNHNS and CDR2 SASEGT.

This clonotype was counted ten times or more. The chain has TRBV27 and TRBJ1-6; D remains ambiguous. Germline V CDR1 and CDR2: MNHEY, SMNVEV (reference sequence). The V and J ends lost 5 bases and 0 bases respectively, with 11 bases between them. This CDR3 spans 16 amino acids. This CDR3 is CASSPLTSSYNSPLHF. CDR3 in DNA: TGTGCCAGCAGTCCCTTAACGAGCTCCTATAATTCACCCCTCCACTTT.

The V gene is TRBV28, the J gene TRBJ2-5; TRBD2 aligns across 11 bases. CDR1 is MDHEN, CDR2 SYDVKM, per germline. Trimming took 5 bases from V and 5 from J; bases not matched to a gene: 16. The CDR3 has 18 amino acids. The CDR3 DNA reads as TGTGCCAGCAGTAACTTGGACCTATTAGCGGGAGGGGAGGAGACCCAGTACTTC. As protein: CASSNLDLLAGGEETQYF.